The 26 T cell receptor beta chains presented below share a single source sample, sequenced in a study of T cells in Graves' hyperthyroidism and ophthalmopathy. TCR beta CDR3 regions were amplified from RNA. In the first-round RT-PCR of the TCR CDR3, the HTBI primer set was used. TCRdb analysed the multiplex PCR reads with MiXCR anew, one entry per CDR3 protein. The sample records just under 750,000 distinct CDR3 sequences, roughly a third being singletons. The sequenced sample was blood. These receptor sequences come from a woman in her thirties or forties with Graves' hyperthyroidism.

This clonotype was found a few times. V usage is TRBV5-1 and J usage is TRBJ1-2, with D hard to call. Germline-derived CDR1 and CDR2 are SGHRS and YFSETQ. V gave up 0 bases and J gave up 8 bases, with 11 bases separating them. This CDR3 contains 13 residues. CDR3 sequence: CASSLAHGEGYTF. The DNA of the CDR3 is TGCGCCAGCAGCTTGGCACATGGGGAGGGCTACACCTTC.

V and J are TRBV2 and TRBJ2-2, with D perhaps TRBD1 (5 bases). Germline CDR1 SNHLY, CDR2 FYNNEI. Trimming stripped 3 bases from V and 3 bases from J, with 8 bases between. This CDR3 is built from 14 residues. This chain's CDR3 is CASSDSGHTGELFF. The CDR3 bases are TGTGCCAGCAGTGATTCAGGGCACACCGGGGAGCTGTTTTTT.

With respect to this clonotype: A read error may produce the germline difference seen at one junction end. V gene TRBV13 combines with J gene TRBJ1-3; D call uncertain. There are 13 residues in the CDR3. The V gene's germline CDR1 is PRHDT and CDR2 FYEKMQ (reference sequence). The CDR3 here is CAGTPSPGTTIYF. CDR3 DNA sequence: TGTGCCGGCACCCCTAGTCCTGGAACCACCATATATTTT.

This clonotype appeared a few times. The J gene is TRBJ2-7, the V gene TRBV5-1; D unresolved. The germline V gene has CDR1 SGHRS and CDR2 YFSETQ. Trimming stripped 0 bases from V and 5 bases from J, with 18 bases between. The CDR3 contains 16 residues. The CDR3 here is CASSLAVGALEDEQYF. The CDR3 region has the DNA TGCGCCAGCAGCTTGGCCGTCGGCGCCCTCGAGGACGAGCAGTACTTC. Looking up the rest from reference TRBV5-1 and TRBJ2-7 gives the full variable domain: KAGVTQTPRYLIKTRGQQVTLSCSPISGHRSVSWYQQTPGQGLQFLFEYFSETQRNKGNFPGRFSGRQFSNSRSEMNVSTLELGDSALYLCASSLAVGALEDEQYFGPGTRLTVT.

This clonotype has just a few counts. The rearrangement uses TRBV4-1 and TRBJ2-2; TRBD1 might be the D (5 bases). The CDR3 has 16 amino acids. Per germline, CDR1 MGHRA and CDR2 YSYEKL. The V end lost 2 bases, the J end lost 0 bases, and 10 bases lay between the germline ends. This CDR3 is CASSQPTATNTGELFF. In nucleotides, the CDR3 is TGCGCCAGCAGCCAACCGACAGCAACGAACACCGGGGAGCTGTTTTTT.

The CDR3: CASSVEGGGTDTQYF. CDR3 nucleotide sequence: TGTGCCAGCAGCGTAGAGGGCGGGGGTACAGATACGCAGTATTTT. The genes are TRBV9 and TRBJ2-3, with TRBD2 matching over 7 bases. Germline V gene data show CDR1 as SGDLS and CDR2 as YYNGEE. The junction had 4 bases not matched to a gene; V was cut back by 0 bases and J by 3 bases. This CDR3 is 15 amino acids long.

V is TRBV7-2 and J is TRBJ2-1, with D possibly matching TRBD1 (6 bases). CDR3 size: 13 residues. Germline CDR1 is SGHTA and CDR2 is FQGNSA. Trimming cost V 5 bases and J 4 bases, with 9 bases left between them. This CDR3 is CASSPGQYNEQFF. The CDR3 nucleotides read TGTGCCAGCAGCCCCGGACAGTACAATGAGCAGTTCTTC.

The chain links TRBV7-2 to TRBJ1-4; 7 bases match TRBD1. CDR1 is SGHTA and CDR2 is FQGNSA in the germline V gene. V lost 5 bases, J lost 8 bases, and 8 bases stayed unmatched. CDR3 length: 14 residues. The CDR3 nucleotides are TGTGCCAGCAGCCGGACAGGTTCGGACGAAAAACTGTTTTTT. Translated, it gives CASSRTGSDEKLFF.

Note on this clonotype: Because the CDR3 is missing its conserved closing phenylalanine or tryptophan, this is likely a read error. The DNA is left out, because the CDR3 cannot be placed on it with certainty; the CDR3 is given as TCRdb lists it. This chain connects TRBV2 to TRBJ1-1; the table's D call, TRBD1, has no DNA check behind it. The CDR3 spans 9 amino acids, including both terminal residues. Germline loops: CDR1 SNHLY, CDR2 FYNNEI. The CDR3 sequence: CASSEMGLS.

Turning to this clonotype: A much larger clone lies one base from this, so it may be a read error. The chain has TRBV4-2 and TRBJ1-1; D is unclear. Germline values: CDR1 LGHNA, CDR2 YNFKEQ. This CDR3 spans 13 amino acids. The CDR3 coding sequence is TGTGCCAGCAACCAAACACGGGAAACTGAAGCTTTCTTT. This codes for CASNQTRETEAFF.

This clonotype was recorded at least ten times. The chain couples TRBV29-1 to TRBJ2-6, with 9 nucleotides matching TRBD1. CDR3 size: 17 residues. From germline, CDR1 is SQVTM and CDR2 ANQGSEA. The junction had 8 bases not matched to a gene; V was cut back by 4 bases and J by 1 base. The CDR3 DNA reads TGCAGCGTTGCCGGGACAGGGTCCCAGTCTGGGGCCAACGTCCTGACTTTC. It yields the protein CSVAGTGSQSGANVLTF.

Ten or more counts support this clonotype. This chain uses TRBV13 with TRBJ2-5; 11 bases agree with TRBD2. Germline V gene lookup returns CDR1 PRHDT and CDR2 FYEKMQ (reference sequence). The CDR3 extends over 16 amino acids. The V segment lost 5 bases and the J segment 3 bases; nucleotides outside the gene matches: 8. The CDR3 DNA reads as TGTGCCAGCAGCGCCTCGGGACTAGCGGTCGAAGAGACCCAGTACTTC. Translating it yields CASSASGLAVEETQYF. The full variable domain, completed using reference TRBV13 and TRBJ2-5, is AAGVIQSPRHLIKEKRETATLKCYPIPRHDTVYWYQQGPGQDPQFLISFYEKMQSDKGSIPDRFSAQQFSDYHSELNMSSLELGDSALYFCASSASGLAVEETQYFGPGTRLLVL.

There are a few counts of this clonotype. The CDR3 loop reads CSALEFQATQGPHYGYTF. CDR3 DNA: TGCAGTGCTCTAGAGTTCCAGGCGACGCAGGGACCCCACTATGGCTACACCTTC. V usage is TRBV20-1 and J usage is TRBJ1-2, with D possibly being TRBD1 (5 bases). The CDR3 length is 18 residues. Trimming cost V 5 bases and J 3 bases, with 28 bases left between them. Germline V CDR1 and CDR2: DFQATT, SNEGSKA (reference sequence).

This clonotype was detected ten times or more. CDR3 DNA: TGCAGCGCCGAACCGGGACAGAACACCGGGGAGCTGTTTTTT. It translates to CSAEPGQNTGELFF. The V call is TRBV29-1, the J call TRBJ2-2, with a weak D call TRBD1 (6 bases). Germline values: CDR1 SQVTM, CDR2 ANQGSEA. This CDR3 contains 14 residues. The ends were cut back, 7 bases at V and 1 base at J, with 13 bases in the middle.

The J gene is TRBJ2-7, the V gene TRBV11-3; D is uncertain. The CDR3 is made up of 14 amino acids. Per the germline V gene, CDR1 is SGHNT and CDR2 is YENEEA. Trimming pared 0 bases from V and 9 bases from J, leaving 15 bases between. The CDR3 nucleotides read TGTGCCAGCAGCTTAGATCCTGACCTCAGAGCGCAGTACTTC. It translates to CASSLDPDLRAQYF.

J is TRBJ1-2 and V is TRBV29-1; D is possibly TRBD1 (6 bases). With 8 bases removed from V and 2 bases from J, the gap between germline ends came to 9 bases. CDR3 length equals 11 residues. Germline V CDR1 and CDR2: SQVTM, ANQGSEA. CDR3 coding DNA: TGCAGCCATACAGGGAACTATGGCTACACCTTC. The encoded protein is CSHTGNYGYTF.

This rearrangement joins TRBV20-1 to TRBJ2-7; perhaps D is TRBD1 or TRBD2 (6 bases each). Germline CDR1 and CDR2: DFQATT and SNEGSKA (reference sequence). Trimming cost V 3 bases and J 2 bases, with 17 bases left between them. The CDR3 runs 15 residues. CDR3 coding DNA: TGCAGTGCTAGTACCAGTGGGGGGCTCGCCTACGAGCAGTACTTC. This sequence encodes CSASTSGGLAYEQYF.

The J gene is TRBJ2-7, the V gene TRBV30; 7 nucleotides align to TRBD1. The CDR3 runs to 14 residues. Looked up from germline, CDR1 is GTSNPN and CDR2 is SVGIG (reference sequence). V was clipped by 3 bases and J by 4 bases; unmatched bases: 9. In nucleotides, the CDR3 is TGTGCCTGGAGCTTTAGACAGGGTCTGTACGAGCAGTACTTC. This encodes CAWSFRQGLYEQYF.

The chain combines TRBV24-1 with TRBJ1-2; 9 positions match TRBD1. The CDR3 is made up of 18 amino acids. Unmatched junction bases numbered 16, after V lost 5 bases and J lost 4 bases. Per germline, CDR1 KGHDR and CDR2 SFDVKD. This CDR3 reads CATSGSTQGTGYPYGYTF. CDR3 bases: TGTGCCACCAGTGGTTCGACCCAAGGGACAGGGTATCCCTATGGCTACACCTTC.

This clonotype was detected many times. The V and J genes are TRBV7-9 and TRBJ1-2, with D hard to call. V lost 0 bases and J 0 bases, leaving 11 bases between the germline ends. The CDR3 runs 16 residues. CDR1 is SEHNR and CDR2 is FQNEAQ in the germline V gene (reference sequence). The CDR3 region is CASSLASTETNYGYTF. The CDR3 bases are TGTGCCAGCAGCTTAGCCTCGACGGAGACTAACTATGGCTACACCTTC.

This clonotype was counted at least ten times. The V call is TRBV6-6, the J call TRBJ2-7; D remains unclear. The V gene's germline CDR1 is MNHNY and CDR2 SVGAGI (reference sequence). V was trimmed by 6 bases and J by 6 bases, leaving 12 bases between them. The CDR3 has 12 residues. The chain's CDR3 is CASRSQPGEQYF. In DNA form, the CDR3 reads TGTGCCAGCAGATCTCAGCCGGGCGAGCAGTACTTC.

This chain joins TRBV7-8 and TRBJ2-7; a weak D match, TRBD1 (7 bases). Trimming stripped 6 bases from V and 5 bases from J, with 23 bases between. The CDR3 has 16 residues. Germline assignment: CDR1 SGHVS and CDR2 FQNEAQ. CDR3 residues: CASSSTGTGEYHEQYF. As DNA, the CDR3 is TGTGCCAGCAGTTCGACAGGGACGGGGGAGTACCACGAGCAGTACTTC. The full variable domain, in which reference TRBV7-8 and TRBJ2-7 provide the parts outside the CDR3, is GAGVSQSPRYKVAKRGQDVALRCDPISGHVSLFWYQQALGQGPEFLTYFQNEAQLDKSGLPSDRFFAERPEGSVSTLKIQRTQQEDSAVYLCASSSTGTGEYHEQYFGPGTRLTVT.

J is TRBJ1-2 and V is TRBV5-1, with 7 bases lining up with TRBD1. This CDR3 comprises 14 residues. After removal of 6 bases from V and 8 bases from J, the junction contained 13 bases not matched to a gene. Looked up from germline, CDR1 is SGHRS and CDR2 is YFSETQ. The CDR3 is CASKTGVSSAGYTF. The CDR3 nucleotides are TGCGCCAGCAAAACAGGGGTCTCATCCGCCGGCTACACCTTC. Complete variable domain (other parts from reference TRBV5-1 and TRBJ1-2): KAGVTQTPRYLIKTRGQQVTLSCSPISGHRSVSWYQQTPGQGLQFLFEYFSETQRNKGNFPGRFSGRQFSNSRSEMNVSTLELGDSALYLCASKTGVSSAGYTFGSGTRLTVV.

This clonotype was observed a handful of times. A much larger clone lies one base from this, so it may be a read error. This sequence joins TRBV29-1 and TRBJ2-7, with D possibly TRBD2 on 6 matching bases. V gave up 3 bases and J gave up 3 bases, with 12 bases separating them. CDR1 and CDR2 (germline): SQVTM, ANQGSEA. The CDR3 covers 13 residues. The CDR3 spells CSVDTPGGYEQYF. As DNA, the CDR3 is TGCAGCGTTGACACGCCCGGGGGCTACGAGCAGTACTTC.

The chain employs TRBV10-3 and TRBJ2-7; the match to TRBD1 covers 10 bases. V was pared by 10 bases and J by 5 bases, with 17 bases of the junction left unmatched. CDR1 is ENHRY, CDR2 SYGVKD, per germline. The length of the CDR3 is 16 residues. The CDR3 reads CASTSLPGTGVHEQYF. CDR3 DNA: TGTGCCAGCACCTCACTTCCGGGGACAGGGGTCCACGAGCAGTACTTC.

This clonotype was counted at least ten times. This chain connects TRBV10-3 to TRBJ2-7, with TRBD2 matching over 9 bases. The germline V gene has CDR1 ENHRY and CDR2 SYGVKD. The CDR3 loop spans 14 amino acids. The junction had 6 bases not matched to a gene; V was cut back by 6 bases and J by 3 bases. Here the CDR3 reads CAIRIAGARYEQYF. The CDR3, as DNA: TGTGCCATCAGGATAGCGGGGGCCCGCTACGAGCAGTACTTC.